This T cell receptor beta chain appears in the sequencing data of a study of cytomegalovirus exposure and HLA in healthy donors. General observations from the study: Later work found that TCR association rates differed between HLA loci; DRB1 had the most and HLA-C the fewest. Among the CMV-associated chains, three were confirmed in vitro as specific for CMV antigens. Later analysis identified a missense DCLRE1C variant that was linked to TCR beta V- and J-gene trimming. Accurate predictions that matched the HLA-A and HLA-B alleles of most subjects were reportedly made from TCR beta sequences.

Trimming cost V 3 bases and J 0 bases, with 8 bases left between them. Germline V lookup: CDR1 SGDLS, CDR2 YYNGEE. The CDR3 runs 14 residues. Vbeta (60) and Jbeta (13) primers were used in the PCR. Sequenced by immunoSEQ multiplex PCR; TCRdb stores in-frame clones only, minus some. The repertoire holds 180,000 or so clones, with 62% as singletons. This clone was seen a few times. As yet, its antigen is unknown. The rearrangement links TRBV9 to TRBJ2-3; D is unresolved. The sequence derives from a man aged 35-49 years in good health and CMV-seronegative. Sequenced sample: PBMCs. The CDR3 nucleotides read TGTGCCAGCAGCGCGTATCAGAGCACAGATACGCAGTATTTT. It translates to CASSAYQSTDTQYF.